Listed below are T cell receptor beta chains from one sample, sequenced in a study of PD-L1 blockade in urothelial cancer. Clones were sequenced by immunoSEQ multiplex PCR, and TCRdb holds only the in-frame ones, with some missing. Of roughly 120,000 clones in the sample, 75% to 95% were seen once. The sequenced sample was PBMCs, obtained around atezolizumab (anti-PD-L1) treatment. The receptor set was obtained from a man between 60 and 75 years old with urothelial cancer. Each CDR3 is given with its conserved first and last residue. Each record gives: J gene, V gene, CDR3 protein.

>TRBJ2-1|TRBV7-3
CASSLTLQTSGGRNEQFF
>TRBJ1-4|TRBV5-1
CASSTGAANEKLFF
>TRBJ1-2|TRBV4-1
CASSQEGGLEYGYTF
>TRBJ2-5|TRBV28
CASSTPGQGQETQYF
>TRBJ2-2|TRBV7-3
CASSPGRTGELFF
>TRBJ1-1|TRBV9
CASTRGRNTEAFF
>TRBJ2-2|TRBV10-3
CAISGSGTSGNTGELFF
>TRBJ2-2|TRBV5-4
CASSTWTSRTYTGELFF
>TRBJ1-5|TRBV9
CASSVGGVNQPQHF
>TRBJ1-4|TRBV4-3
CASSQERTTWGEKLFF
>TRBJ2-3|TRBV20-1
CSGLAPDTQYF
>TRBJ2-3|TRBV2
CASRPTTSGAGDTQYF
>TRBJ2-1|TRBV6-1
CASRPRLAGRNEQFF
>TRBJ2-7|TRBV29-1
CSVLDRSYEQYF
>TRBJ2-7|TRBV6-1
CASSVSSVTPYEQYF
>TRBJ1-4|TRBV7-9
CASSTGQGADEKLFF
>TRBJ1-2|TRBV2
CASSAGANYGYTF
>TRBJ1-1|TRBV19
CASSTAGNTEAFF
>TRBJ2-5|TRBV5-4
CASSPQGGGSLQETQYF
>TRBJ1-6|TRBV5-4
CASSFNGAGGDSPLHF
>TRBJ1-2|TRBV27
CASAPRGYGYTF
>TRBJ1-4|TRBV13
CASSRPGTGPNEKLFF
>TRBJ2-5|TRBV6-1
CASSEIGGRRETQYF
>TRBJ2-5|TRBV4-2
CASSLTSGGAGTQYF
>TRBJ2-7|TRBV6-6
CASSYSQGYEQYF
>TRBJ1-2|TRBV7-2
CASRPGVDYGYTF
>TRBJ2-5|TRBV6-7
CASRGGAHQETQYF
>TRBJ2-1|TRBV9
CASTSGTGLQFF
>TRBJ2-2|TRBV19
CASSLHTFDRGGTGELFF
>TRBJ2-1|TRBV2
CASGGLGYNEQFF
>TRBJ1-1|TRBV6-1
CASSGDRNTEAFF
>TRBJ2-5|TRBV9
CASSTRTGGGETQYF
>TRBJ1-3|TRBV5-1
CASSPTGTGNTIYF
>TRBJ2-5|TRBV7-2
CASTFGGAEAQYF
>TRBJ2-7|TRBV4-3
CASSQDKSITAYEQYF
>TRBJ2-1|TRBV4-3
CASSQETTSGDYNEQFF
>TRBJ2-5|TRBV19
CASSTLARRETQYF
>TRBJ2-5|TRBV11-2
CASSLRGLVRGAVETQYF
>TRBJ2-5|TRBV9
CASSVSGTTIETQYF
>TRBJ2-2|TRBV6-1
CASRIGTGNTGELFF
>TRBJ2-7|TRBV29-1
CSDLRTANYEQYF
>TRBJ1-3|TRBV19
CASMGLSSGNTIYF
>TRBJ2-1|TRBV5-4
CASSLGRGGYNEQFF
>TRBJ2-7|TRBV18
CASSLSVLDSKSF
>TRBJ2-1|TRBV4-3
CASSQEGGTGGIYEQFF
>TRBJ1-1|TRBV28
CASNKQILNTEAFF
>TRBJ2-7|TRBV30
CAWRYGTSGYEQYF
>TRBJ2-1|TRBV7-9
CASSLGGRAGNEQFF
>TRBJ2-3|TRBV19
CASKTILVATDTQYF
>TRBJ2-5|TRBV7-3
CASSRLSQETQYF
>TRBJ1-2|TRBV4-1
CASSQQVGTGFSGGYTF
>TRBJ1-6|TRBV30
CAWRGDRGRTPLHF